This T cell receptor beta chain originates from a study of T cells in Graves' hyperthyroidism and ophthalmopathy. V was cut by 5 bases and J by 6 bases, with 17 bases left in between. There are 13 residues in the CDR3. Germline-derived CDR1 and CDR2 are DFQATT and SNEGSKA (reference sequence). Researchers amplified the TCR beta CDR3 regions from RNA transcripts. Using the HTBI primer set, a first-round RT-PCR was run on the TCR CDR3. TCRdb processed the multiplex PCR reads anew with MiXCR; each CDR3 protein has one entry. This table has under 650,000 distinct CDR3 sequences, around 15% appearing once. This clonotype was seen many times. Its antigen is not identified. Overall study results and limits: Most expanded thyroid clonotypes above 0.001 also appeared in blood.

The rearrangement links TRBV20-1 to TRBJ2-7; TRBD1 might be the D (5 bases). This TCR came from a woman in her thirties with Graves' hyperthyroidism. The sequenced sample was blood. The CDR3 here is CSADGPLGPEQYF. The CDR3 DNA follows: TGCAGTGCTGACGGGCCCTTGGGGCCCGAGCAGTACTTC.